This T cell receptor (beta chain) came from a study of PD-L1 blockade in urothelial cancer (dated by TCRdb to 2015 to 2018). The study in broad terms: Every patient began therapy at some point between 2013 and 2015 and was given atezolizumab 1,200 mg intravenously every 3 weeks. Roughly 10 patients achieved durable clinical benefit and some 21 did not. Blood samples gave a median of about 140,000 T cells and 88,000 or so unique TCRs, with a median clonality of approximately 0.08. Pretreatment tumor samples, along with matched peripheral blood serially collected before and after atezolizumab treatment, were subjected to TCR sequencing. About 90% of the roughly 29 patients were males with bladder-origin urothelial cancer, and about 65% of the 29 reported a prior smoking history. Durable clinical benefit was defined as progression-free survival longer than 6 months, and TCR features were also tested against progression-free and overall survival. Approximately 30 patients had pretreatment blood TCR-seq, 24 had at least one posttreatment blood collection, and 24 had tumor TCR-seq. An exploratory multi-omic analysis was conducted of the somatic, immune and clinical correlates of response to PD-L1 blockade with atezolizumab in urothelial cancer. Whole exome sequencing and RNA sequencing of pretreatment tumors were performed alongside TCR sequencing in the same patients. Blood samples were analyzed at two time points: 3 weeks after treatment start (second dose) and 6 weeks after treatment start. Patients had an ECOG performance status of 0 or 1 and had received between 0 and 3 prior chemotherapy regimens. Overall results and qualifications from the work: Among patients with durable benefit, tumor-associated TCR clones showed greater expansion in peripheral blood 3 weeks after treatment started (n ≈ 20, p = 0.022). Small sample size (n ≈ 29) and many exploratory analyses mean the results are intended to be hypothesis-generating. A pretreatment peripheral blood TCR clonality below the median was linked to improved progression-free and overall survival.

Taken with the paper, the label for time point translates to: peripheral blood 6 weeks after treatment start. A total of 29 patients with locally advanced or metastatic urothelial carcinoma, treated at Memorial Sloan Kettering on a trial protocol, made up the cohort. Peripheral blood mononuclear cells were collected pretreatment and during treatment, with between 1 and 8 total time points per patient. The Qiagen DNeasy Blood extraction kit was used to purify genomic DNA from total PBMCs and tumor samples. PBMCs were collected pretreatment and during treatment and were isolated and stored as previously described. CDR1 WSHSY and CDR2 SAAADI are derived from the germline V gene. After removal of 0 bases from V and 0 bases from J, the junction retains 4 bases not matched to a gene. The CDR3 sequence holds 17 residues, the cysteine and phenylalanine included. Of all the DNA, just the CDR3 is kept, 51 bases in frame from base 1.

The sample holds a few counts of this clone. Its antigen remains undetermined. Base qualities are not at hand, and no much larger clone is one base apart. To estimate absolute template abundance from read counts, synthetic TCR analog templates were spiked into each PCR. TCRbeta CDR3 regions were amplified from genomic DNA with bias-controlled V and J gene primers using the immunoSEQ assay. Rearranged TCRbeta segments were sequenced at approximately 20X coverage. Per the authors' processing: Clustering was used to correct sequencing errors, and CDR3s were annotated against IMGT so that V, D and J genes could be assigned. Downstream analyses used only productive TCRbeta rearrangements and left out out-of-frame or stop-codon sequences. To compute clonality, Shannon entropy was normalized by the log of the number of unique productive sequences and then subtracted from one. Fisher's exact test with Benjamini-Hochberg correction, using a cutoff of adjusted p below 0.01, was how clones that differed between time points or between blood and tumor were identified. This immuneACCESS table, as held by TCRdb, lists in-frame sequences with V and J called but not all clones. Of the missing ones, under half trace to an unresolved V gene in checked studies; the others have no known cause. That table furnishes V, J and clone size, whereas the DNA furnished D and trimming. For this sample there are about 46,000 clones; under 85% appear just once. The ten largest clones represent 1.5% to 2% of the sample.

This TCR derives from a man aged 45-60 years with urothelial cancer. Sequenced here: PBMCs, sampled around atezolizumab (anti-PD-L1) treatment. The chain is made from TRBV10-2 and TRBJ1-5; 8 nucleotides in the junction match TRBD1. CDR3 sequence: CASSESTGGSSNQPQHF. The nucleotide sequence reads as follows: TGCGCCAGCAGTGAGTCAACAGGGGGTAGTAGCAATCAGCCCCAGCATTTT.